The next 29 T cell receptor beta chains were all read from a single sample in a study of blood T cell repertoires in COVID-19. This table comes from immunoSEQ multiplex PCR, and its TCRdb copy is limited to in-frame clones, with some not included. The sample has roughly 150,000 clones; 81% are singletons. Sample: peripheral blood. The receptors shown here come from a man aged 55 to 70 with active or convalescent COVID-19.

CDR3 in DNA: TGTGCCAGCAGCCATGTCAAACTCGACTATGGCTACACCTTC. Residues: CASSHVKLDYGYTF. The V and J genes are TRBV14 and TRBJ1-2, with unresolved D. The CDR3 runs 14 residues. With 3 bases removed from V and 3 bases from J, the gap between germline ends came to 11 bases. Germline CDR1 SGHDN, CDR2 FVKESK.

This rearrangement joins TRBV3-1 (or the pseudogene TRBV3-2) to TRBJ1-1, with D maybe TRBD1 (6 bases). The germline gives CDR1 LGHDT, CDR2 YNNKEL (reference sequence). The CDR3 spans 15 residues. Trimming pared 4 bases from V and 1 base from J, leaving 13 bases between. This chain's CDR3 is CASSRLRGGNTEAFF. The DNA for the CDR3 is TGTGCCAGCAGCCGTCTCAGGGGCGGGAACACTGAAGCTTTCTTT.

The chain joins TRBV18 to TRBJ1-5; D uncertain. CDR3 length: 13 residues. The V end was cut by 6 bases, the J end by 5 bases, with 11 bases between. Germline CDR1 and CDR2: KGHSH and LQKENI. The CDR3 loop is CASSGSEDQPQHF. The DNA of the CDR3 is TGTGCCAGCTCCGGGTCCGAAGATCAGCCCCAGCATTTT.

Written as DNA, the CDR3 is TGTGCCAGCAGTGACAGGGGGCAGGATGAGCAGTTCTTC. It translates to CASSDRGQDEQFF. The chain uses TRBV6-1 and TRBJ2-1; 8 nucleotides match TRBD1. CDR3 length: 13 amino acids. J lost 8 bases, V lost 3 bases, and 3 bases had no gene match. The V gene's germline CDR1 is MNHNS and CDR2 SASEGT.

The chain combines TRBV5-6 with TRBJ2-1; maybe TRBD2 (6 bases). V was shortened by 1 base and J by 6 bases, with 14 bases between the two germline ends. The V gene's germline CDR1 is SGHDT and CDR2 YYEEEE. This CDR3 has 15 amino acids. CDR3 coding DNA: TGTGCCAGCAGCTTGCCGGGAGTTTATATCAATGAGCAGTTCTTC. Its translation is CASSLPGVYINEQFF. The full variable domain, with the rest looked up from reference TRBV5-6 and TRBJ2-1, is DAGVTQSPTHLIKTRGQQVTLRCSPKSGHDTVSWYQQALGQGPQFIFQYYEEEERQRGNFPDRFSGHQFPNYSSELNVNALLLGDSALYLCASSLPGVYINEQFFGPGTRLTVL.

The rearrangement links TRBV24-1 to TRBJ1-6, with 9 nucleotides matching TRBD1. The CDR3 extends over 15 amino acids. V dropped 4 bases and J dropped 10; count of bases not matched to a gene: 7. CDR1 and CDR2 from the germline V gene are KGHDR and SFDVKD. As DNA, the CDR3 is TGTGCCACCAGTGACAACAGGGGGCCGGGCTCACCCCTCCACTTT. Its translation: CATSDNRGPGSPLHF.

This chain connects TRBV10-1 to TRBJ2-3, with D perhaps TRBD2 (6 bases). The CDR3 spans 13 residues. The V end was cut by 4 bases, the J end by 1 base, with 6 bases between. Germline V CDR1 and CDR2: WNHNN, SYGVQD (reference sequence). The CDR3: CASSGGGTDTQYF. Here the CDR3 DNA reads TGCGCCAGCAGTGGCGGGGGCACAGATACGCAGTATTTT.

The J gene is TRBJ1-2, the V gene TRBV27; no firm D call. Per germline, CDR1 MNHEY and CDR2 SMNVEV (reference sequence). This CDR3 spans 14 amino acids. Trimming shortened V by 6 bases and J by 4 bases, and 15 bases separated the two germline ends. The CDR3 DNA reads TGTGCCAGCAGCCCCGGAGGTGCTGGCTATGGCTACACCTTC. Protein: CASSPGGAGYGYTF.

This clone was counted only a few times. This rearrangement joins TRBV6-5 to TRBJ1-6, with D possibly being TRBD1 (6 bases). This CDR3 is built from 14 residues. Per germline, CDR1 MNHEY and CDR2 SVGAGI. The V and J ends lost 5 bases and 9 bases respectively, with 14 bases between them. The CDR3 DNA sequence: TGTGCCAGCAGTAAACAGGGCGCGAGTTCACCCCTCCACTTT. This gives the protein CASSKQGASSPLHF.

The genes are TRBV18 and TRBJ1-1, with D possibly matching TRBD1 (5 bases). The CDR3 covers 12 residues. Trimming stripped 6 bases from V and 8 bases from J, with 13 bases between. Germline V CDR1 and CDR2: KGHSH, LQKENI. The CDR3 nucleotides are TGTGCCAGCTCTCCTGGCGGGGCAGAAGCTTTCTTT. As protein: CASSPGGAEAFF.

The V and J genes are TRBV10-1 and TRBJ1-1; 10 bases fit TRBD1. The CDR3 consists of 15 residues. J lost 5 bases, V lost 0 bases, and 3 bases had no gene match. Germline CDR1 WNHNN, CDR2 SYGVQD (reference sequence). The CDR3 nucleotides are TGCGCCAGCAGTGAGTCGACAGGGGGCTCAACTGAAGCTTTCTTT. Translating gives CASSESTGGSTEAFF.

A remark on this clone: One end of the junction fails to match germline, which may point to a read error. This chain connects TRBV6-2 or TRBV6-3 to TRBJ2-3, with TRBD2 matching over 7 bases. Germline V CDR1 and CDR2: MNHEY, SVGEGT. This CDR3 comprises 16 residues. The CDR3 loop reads CASTPGGLSSTDTQCF. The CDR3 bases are TGTGCCAGCACCCCGGGGGGACTTTCTAGCACAGATACGCAGTGTTTT.

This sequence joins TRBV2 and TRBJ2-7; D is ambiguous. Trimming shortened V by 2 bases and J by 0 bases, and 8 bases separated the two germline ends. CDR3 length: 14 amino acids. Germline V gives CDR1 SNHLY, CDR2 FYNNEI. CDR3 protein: CASSESELSYEQYF. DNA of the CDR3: TGTGCCAGCAGTGAATCGGAGCTCTCCTACGAGCAGTACTTC.

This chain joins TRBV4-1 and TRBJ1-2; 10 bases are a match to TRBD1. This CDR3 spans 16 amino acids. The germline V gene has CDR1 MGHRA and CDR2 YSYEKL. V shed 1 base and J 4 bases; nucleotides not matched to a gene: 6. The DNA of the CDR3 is TGCGCCAGCAGCCAAGTGGGTGACAGGGGGCCCTATGGCTACACCTTC. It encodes CASSQVGDRGPYGYTF.

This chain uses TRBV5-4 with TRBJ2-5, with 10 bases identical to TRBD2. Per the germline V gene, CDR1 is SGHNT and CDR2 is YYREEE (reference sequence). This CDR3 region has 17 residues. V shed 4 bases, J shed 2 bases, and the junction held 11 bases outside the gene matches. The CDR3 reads CASSPGGSGGQQETQYF. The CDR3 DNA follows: TGTGCCAGCAGCCCTGGTGGTAGCGGGGGGCAACAAGAGACCCAGTACTTC.

The CDR3 sequence: CAIRGSNEKLFF. The CDR3 DNA is TGTGCCATCAGGGGCAGCAATGAAAAACTGTTTTTT. The chain recombines TRBV10-3 with TRBJ1-4; D ambiguous. With 6 bases removed from V and 5 bases from J, the gap between germline ends came to 7 bases. This CDR3 is built from 12 residues. Germline CDR1 and CDR2: ENHRY and SYGVKD.

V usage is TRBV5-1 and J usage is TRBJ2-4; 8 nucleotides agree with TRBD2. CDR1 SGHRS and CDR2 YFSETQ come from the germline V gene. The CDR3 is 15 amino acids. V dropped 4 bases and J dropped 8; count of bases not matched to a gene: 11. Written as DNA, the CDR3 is TGCGCCAGCAGCCCCCTCCGGGGGGGCCCGGACATTCAGTACTTC. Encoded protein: CASSPLRGGPDIQYF.

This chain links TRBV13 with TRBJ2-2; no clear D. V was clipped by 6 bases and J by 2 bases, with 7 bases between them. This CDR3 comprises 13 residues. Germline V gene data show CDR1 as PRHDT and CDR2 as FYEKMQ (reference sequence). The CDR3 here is CASRSRNTGELFF. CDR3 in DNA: TGTGCCAGCAGGTCCAGAAACACCGGGGAGCTGTTTTTT.

The CDR3 bases are TGCAGTGCTAGTAGCTGGGACAAAGAGACCCAGTACTTC. As protein: CSASSWDKETQYF. The rearrangement joins TRBV20-1 to TRBJ2-5; D possibly corresponds to TRBD1 (6 bases). V lost 3 bases to trimming and J lost 3 bases, with 11 bases between them. Looked up from germline, CDR1 is DFQATT and CDR2 is SNEGSKA (reference sequence). The CDR3 loop spans 13 amino acids.

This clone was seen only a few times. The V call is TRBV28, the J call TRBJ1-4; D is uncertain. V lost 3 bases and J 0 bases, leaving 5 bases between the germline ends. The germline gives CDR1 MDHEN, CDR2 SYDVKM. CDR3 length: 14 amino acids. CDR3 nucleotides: TGTGCCAGCAGTTTCATTGCAACTAATGAAAAACTGTTTTTT. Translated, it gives CASSFIATNEKLFF.

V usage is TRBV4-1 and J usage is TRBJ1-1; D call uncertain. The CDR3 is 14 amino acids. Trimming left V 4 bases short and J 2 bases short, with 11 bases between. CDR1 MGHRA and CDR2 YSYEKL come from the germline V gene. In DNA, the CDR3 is TGCGCCAGCAGCCGCGATCCCCTAAACACTGAAGCTTTCTTT. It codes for CASSRDPLNTEAFF.

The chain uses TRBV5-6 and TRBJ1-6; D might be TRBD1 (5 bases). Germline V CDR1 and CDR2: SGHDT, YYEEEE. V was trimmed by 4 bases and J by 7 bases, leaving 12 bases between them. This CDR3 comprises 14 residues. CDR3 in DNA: TGTGCCAGCAGCGTGGGACGGAGAAATTCACCCCTCCACTTT. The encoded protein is CASSVGRRNSPLHF.

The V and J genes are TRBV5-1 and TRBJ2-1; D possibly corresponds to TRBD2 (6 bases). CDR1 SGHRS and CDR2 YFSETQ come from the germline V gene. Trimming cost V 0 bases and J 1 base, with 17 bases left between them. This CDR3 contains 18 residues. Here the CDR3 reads CASSLGVFGGISYNEQFF. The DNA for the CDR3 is TGCGCCAGCAGCTTGGGGGTATTCGGGGGAATATCCTACAATGAGCAGTTCTTC.

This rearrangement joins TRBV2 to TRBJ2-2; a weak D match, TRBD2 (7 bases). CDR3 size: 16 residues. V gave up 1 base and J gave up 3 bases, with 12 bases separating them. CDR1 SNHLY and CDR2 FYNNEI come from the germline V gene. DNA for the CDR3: TGTGCCAGCAGTGAAGTGGGAGGGGGGTACACCGGGGAGCTGTTTTTT. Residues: CASSEVGGGYTGELFF.

The DNA for the CDR3 is TGTGCCAGCAGTGATCGCAACAAGGGGGCCAATCAGCCCCAGCATTTT. As protein: CASSDRNKGANQPQHF. The J gene is TRBJ1-5, the V gene TRBV2; 7 nucleotides line up with TRBD1. The CDR3 length is 16 residues. V shed 3 bases, J shed 3 bases, and the junction held 8 bases outside the gene matches. CDR1 is SNHLY and CDR2 is FYNNEI in the germline V gene.

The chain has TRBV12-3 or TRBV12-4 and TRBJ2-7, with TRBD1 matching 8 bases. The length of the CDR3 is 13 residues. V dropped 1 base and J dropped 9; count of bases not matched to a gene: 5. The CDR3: CASSLGNRGLQYF. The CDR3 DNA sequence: TGTGCCAGCAGTTTAGGAAACAGGGGGTTGCAGTACTTC.

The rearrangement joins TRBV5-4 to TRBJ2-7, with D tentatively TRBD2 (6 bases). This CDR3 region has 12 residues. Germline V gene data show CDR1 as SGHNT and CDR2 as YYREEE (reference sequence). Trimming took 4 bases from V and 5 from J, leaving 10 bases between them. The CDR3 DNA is TGTGCCAGCAGCGGGACTTTCGACGAGCAGTACTTC. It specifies CASSGTFDEQYF. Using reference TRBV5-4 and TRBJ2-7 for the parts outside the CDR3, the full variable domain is ETGVTQSPTHLIKTRGQQVTLRCSSQSGHNTVSWYQQALGQGPQFIFQYYREEENGRGNFPPRFSGLQFPNYSSELNVNALELDDSALYLCASSGTFDEQYFGPGTRLTVT.

Written as DNA, the CDR3 is TGCAGCGTTGGGGGGCAAGTGTACCAAGAGACCCAGTACTTC. Protein product: CSVGGQVYQETQYF. V usage is TRBV29-1 and J usage is TRBJ2-5; maybe TRBD1 (6 bases). CDR3 size: 14 residues. V lost 4 bases to trimming and J lost 0 bases, with 12 bases between them. The V gene's germline CDR1 is SQVTM and CDR2 ANQGSEA.

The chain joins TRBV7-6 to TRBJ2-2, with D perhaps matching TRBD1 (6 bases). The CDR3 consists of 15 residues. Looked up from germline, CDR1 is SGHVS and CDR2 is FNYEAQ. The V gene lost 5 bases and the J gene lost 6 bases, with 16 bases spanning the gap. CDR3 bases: TGTGCCAGCAGCCTGGGGGCCAGCCGGGCCGGGGAGCTGTTTTTT. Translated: CASSLGASRAGELFF.